One sample yielded the 32 T cell receptor beta chains listed below, sequenced in a study of blood T cell repertoires in COVID-19. Assay used: immunoSEQ multiplex PCR; TCRdb lists only in-frame clones, some missing. The table shows 94,000 or so clones, with approximately 90% occurring only once. Sequences were obtained from peripheral blood. The receptors originated from a woman older than 75 with active COVID-19.

This clone appeared a single time. The J gene is TRBJ2-1, the V gene TRBV7-2; D is perhaps TRBD1 (5 bases). Deletions cut 1 base from V and 4 bases from J, with 11 bases between. The CDR3 is made up of 15 amino acids. Germline V gene sequence: CDR1 SGHTA, CDR2 FQGNSA. The CDR3 spells CASSLGGPGYNEQFF. In DNA form, the CDR3 reads TGTGCCAGCAGCTTAGGGGGCCCGGGTTACAATGAGCAGTTCTTC.

The V and J genes are TRBV19 and TRBJ2-7, with D maybe TRBD2 (6 bases). This CDR3 region has 13 residues. CDR1 is LNHDA, CDR2 SQIVND, per germline (reference sequence). V was shortened by 10 bases and J by 5 bases, with 18 bases between the two germline ends. The CDR3 sequence is CATKVGGIDEQYF. The CDR3 nucleotides read TGTGCCACCAAGGTTGGGGGGATCGACGAGCAGTACTTC.

This chain joins TRBV5-6 and TRBJ2-3, with D hard to call. The CDR3 covers 13 residues. The germline V and J ends were trimmed by 2 bases and 2 bases, with 6 bases remaining between them. Germline loops: CDR1 SGHDT, CDR2 YYEEEE. CDR3 amino acids: CASSFSPTDTQYF. DNA for the CDR3: TGTGCCAGCAGCTTTAGCCCCACAGATACGCAGTATTTT. Full variable domain (remainder filled in from reference TRBV5-6 and TRBJ2-3): DAGVTQSPTHLIKTRGQQVTLRCSPKSGHDTVSWYQQALGQGPQFIFQYYEEEERQRGNFPDRFSGHQFPNYSSELNVNALLLGDSALYLCASSFSPTDTQYFGPGTRLTVL.

In nucleotides, the CDR3 is TGTGCCAGCAGTTCCGTCAGGGGGTTTAGGACTGAAGCTTTCTTT. It is translated as CASSSVRGFRTEAFF. The rearrangement joins TRBV7-3 to TRBJ1-1; TRBD1 matches 7 bases. The CDR3 spans 15 residues. CDR1 SGHTA and CDR2 FQGTGA come from the germline V gene. V trimming: 6 bases; J trimming: 5 bases; junction bases outside the gene matches: 12.

This clone was seen only a few times. This chain joins TRBV9 and TRBJ1-6; 7 positions agree with TRBD1. The CDR3 has 16 amino acids. J was trimmed by 7 bases and V by 0 bases; bases with no gene match: 7. The germline gives CDR1 SGDLS, CDR2 YYNGEE. In DNA form, the CDR3 reads TGTGCCAGCAGCGTAGGAGGAGGCAGGGGGAATTCACCCCTCCACTTT. Its translation is CASSVGGGRGNSPLHF.

The chain carries TRBV29-1 and TRBJ2-3; D remains ambiguous. The germline CDR1 and CDR2 sequences are SQVTM and ANQGSEA. This CDR3 region has 12 residues. CDR3 coding DNA: TGCAGTGAATCGGCTGACGGGGATACGCAGTATTTT. Translating gives CSESADGDTQYF.

A remark on this clone: The sample holds other DNA sequences that translate to the same CDR3. The chain has TRBV7-6 and TRBJ2-1; TRBD2 might be the D (5 bases). V lost 1 base to trimming and J lost 1 base, with 5 bases between them. CDR1 is SGHVS, CDR2 FNYEAQ, per germline. CDR3 length: 14 residues. The CDR3, as DNA: TGTGCCAGCAGCTTAGGGACTTCCTACAATGAGCAGTTCTTC. Amino acids: CASSLGTSYNEQFF.

The genes are TRBV7-6 and TRBJ1-1; D perhaps matches TRBD1 (6 bases). V was clipped by 2 bases and J by 3 bases, with 10 bases between them. CDR1 SGHVS and CDR2 FNYEAQ come from the germline V gene. This CDR3 comprises 14 residues. The CDR3 region has the DNA TGTGCCAGCAGCTTATACAGGGTAGACACTGAAGCTTTCTTT. This codes for CASSLYRVDTEAFF.

V usage is TRBV7-2 and J usage is TRBJ2-5; 14 nucleotides match TRBD2. This CDR3 spans 18 amino acids. Germline V gives CDR1 SGHTA, CDR2 FQGNSA. J was trimmed by 5 bases and V by 3 bases; bases with no gene match: 11. Written as DNA, the CDR3 is TGTGCCAGCAGCTTGTCGGGGACTAGCGGGAGTTTTGAGGAGACCCAGTACTTC. Encoded protein: CASSLSGTSGSFEETQYF.

The CDR3 spells CASSVRGSSYEQYF. The CDR3 nucleotides read TGTGCCAGCAGCGTGAGGGGGAGCTCCTACGAGCAGTACTTC. This chain links TRBV27 with TRBJ2-7, with a weak D call TRBD1 (6 bases). Germline CDR1 and CDR2: MNHEY and SMNVEV (reference sequence). Between the trimmed V and J ends, which lost 6 bases and 0 bases, there was a span of 12 bases. The CDR3 totals 14 residues.

The genes are TRBV29-1 and TRBJ2-2, with 8 nucleotides matching TRBD2. Germline CDR1 SQVTM, CDR2 ANQGSEA. The CDR3 length is 15 residues. V was pared by 2 bases and J by 1 base, with 3 bases of the junction left unmatched. In DNA form, the CDR3 reads TGCAGCGTTGAACGGGGGGGCATGAACACCGGGGAGCTGTTTTTT. Translation gives CSVERGGMNTGELFF.

V usage is TRBV19 and J usage is TRBJ2-1; D remains ambiguous. From germline, CDR1 is LNHDA and CDR2 SQIVND (reference sequence). V was trimmed by 6 bases and J by 9 bases, leaving 12 bases between them. The CDR3 is made up of 12 amino acids. The CDR3 here is CASRAAYGEQFF. The DNA for the CDR3 is TGTGCCAGTAGAGCTGCTTACGGTGAGCAGTTCTTC.

The gene calls are TRBV11-2 and TRBJ2-2; 8 bases are shared with TRBD2. The junction had 2 bases not matched to a gene; V was cut back by 3 bases and J by 2 bases. This CDR3 is 15 amino acids long. From germline, CDR1 is SGHAT and CDR2 FQNNGV. CDR3 nucleotide sequence: TGTGCCAGCAGCTTTACTAGCGGAAACACCGGGGAGCTGTTTTTT. Amino acids: CASSFTSGNTGELFF.

Only a few counts were recorded for this clone. The CDR3 protein is CASREGGPREQYF. The CDR3 nucleotides are TGTGCCAGCAGGGAGGGAGGGCCTCGGGAGCAGTACTTC. V and J are TRBV7-3 and TRBJ2-7, with 7 bases lining up with TRBD2. The ends lost 6 bases at V and 7 bases at J; junction bases unmatched: 9. CDR3 length: 13 residues. CDR1 is SGHTA, CDR2 FQGTGA, per germline.

The chain has TRBV3-1 (or the pseudogene TRBV3-2) and TRBJ2-3; weak D call: TRBD2 (7 bases). Trimming pared 1 base from V and 1 base from J, leaving 9 bases between. Per the germline V gene, CDR1 is LGHDT and CDR2 is YNNKEL (reference sequence). There are 15 residues in the CDR3. The DNA for the CDR3 is TGTGCCAGCAGCCAAGGGGGGGGGCGCACAGATACGCAGTATTTT. It encodes CASSQGGGRTDTQYF.

The gene calls are TRBV2 and TRBJ2-2, with D unclear. Germline loops: CDR1 SNHLY, CDR2 FYNNEI. V was cut by 7 bases and J by 2 bases, with 11 bases left in between. The CDR3 covers 14 residues. The CDR3, as DNA: TGTGCCAGCATCTCCCTCTTAAACACCGGGGAGCTGTTTTTT. It encodes CASISLLNTGELFF.

The chain uses TRBV6-5 and TRBJ1-2; 9 bases line up with TRBD1. V gave up 7 bases and J gave up 3 bases; unmatched junction bases: 9. Germline CDR1 MNHEY, CDR2 SVGAGI. The CDR3 covers 15 residues. The CDR3 DNA reads TGTGCCAGCATCTTGTTCACAGGGGGCTACTATGGCTACACCTTC. Amino acids: CASILFTGGYYGYTF.

The chain is built from TRBV4-1 and TRBJ1-4, with TRBD1 as a possible D gene (5 bases). The germline CDR1 and CDR2 sequences are MGHRA and YSYEKL. Trimming left V 3 bases short and J 13 bases short, with 12 bases between. CDR3 length: 12 residues. CDR3 sequence: CASSQSGFGLFF. CDR3 DNA sequence: TGCGCCAGCAGCCAGTCAGGGTTTGGACTGTTTTTT.

This chain joins TRBV29-1 and TRBJ1-1; 7 bases are shared with TRBD1. Trimming at V came to 7 bases and at J to 0 bases, leaving 2 bases not matched to a gene. The length of the CDR3 is 12 residues. Per the germline V gene, CDR1 is SQVTM and CDR2 is ANQGSEA. CDR3 bases: TGCAGCGCGGGACAGATGAACACTGAAGCTTTCTTT. It encodes CSAGQMNTEAFF.

The J gene is TRBJ2-1, the V gene TRBV5-1; D gene ambiguous. Trimming removed 1 base from V and 6 bases from J, with 8 bases in between. CDR1 and CDR2 from the germline V gene are SGHRS and YFSETQ. The CDR3 sequence is 13 residues long. The DNA for the CDR3 is TGCGCCAGCAGCTTGTCACTACTCAATGAGCAGTTCTTC. This sequence encodes CASSLSLLNEQFF. The full variable domain, rest sourced from reference TRBV5-1 and TRBJ2-1, is KAGVTQTPRYLIKTRGQQVTLSCSPISGHRSVSWYQQTPGQGLQFLFEYFSETQRNKGNFPGRFSGRQFSNSRSEMNVSTLELGDSALYLCASSLSLLNEQFFGPGTRLTVL.

V gene TRBV15 combines with J gene TRBJ2-5; D is possibly TRBD1 (7 bases). This CDR3 is built from 16 residues. Germline V gene data show CDR1 as LNHNV and CDR2 as YYDKDF (reference sequence). V lost 0 bases and J lost 3, with 14 bases in between. The CDR3 is CATSRDAARGEETQYF. CDR3 DNA: TGTGCCACCAGCAGAGATGCAGCCAGGGGGGAAGAGACCCAGTACTTC.

Written as DNA, the CDR3 is TGTGCCAGCAGCCCTGATCTAGGGAGGCAGCCCCAGCATTTT. Translating it yields CASSPDLGRQPQHF. The chain uses TRBV7-2 and TRBJ1-5; D gene uncertain. The length of the CDR3 is 14 residues. Trimming took off 5 bases at V and 7 bases at J, with 15 bases between the two ends. Per germline, CDR1 SGHTA and CDR2 FQGNSA.

This chain joins TRBV19 and TRBJ1-1; perhaps TRBD1 as D (5 bases). CDR1 and CDR2 from the germline V gene are LNHDA and SQIVND (reference sequence). The CDR3 is 16 amino acids. The V gene lost 0 bases and the J gene lost 4 bases, with 15 bases spanning the gap. This chain's CDR3 is CASSIDPQGQITEAFF. CDR3 DNA: TGTGCCAGTAGTATAGATCCGCAGGGTCAAATCACTGAAGCTTTCTTT.

This rearrangement joins TRBV7-2 to TRBJ2-2; 13 bases match TRBD2. CDR3 length equals 15 residues. CDR1 is SGHTA, CDR2 FQGNSA, per germline. The trim removed 5 bases at V and 12 bases at J, leaving 9 bases unmatched. In DNA form, the CDR3 reads TGTGCCAGCAGCCCCGGACTAGCGGGAGAACAGCAGCTGTTTTTT. It yields the protein CASSPGLAGEQQLFF.

The V gene is TRBV28, the J gene TRBJ1-2, with D maybe TRBD1 (5 bases). The germline gives CDR1 MDHEN, CDR2 SYDVKM. The CDR3 is made up of 12 amino acids. The V end was cut by 6 bases, the J end by 4 bases, with 9 bases between. CDR3 DNA sequence: TGTGCCAGCAGACTGGACATCTATGGCTACACCTTC. Residues: CASRLDIYGYTF.

The rearrangement links TRBV7-8 to TRBJ2-1; perhaps TRBD2 as D (5 bases). Looked up from germline, CDR1 is SGHVS and CDR2 is FQNEAQ. The CDR3 runs to 14 residues. V dropped 1 base and J dropped 7 bases, with 11 bases sitting between them. CDR3 nucleotides: TGTGCCAGCAGCTTAGATAGTTCGGGAAATGAGCAGTTCTTC. Translating gives CASSLDSSGNEQFF.

The V call is TRBV27, the J call TRBJ1-3; tentatively, D is TRBD1 (6 bases). The CDR3 spans 16 residues. Trimming took 6 bases from V and 8 from J, leaving 23 bases between them. Germline assignment: CDR1 MNHEY and CDR2 SMNVEV (reference sequence). Written as DNA, the CDR3 is TGTGCCAGCAGGAGAAGTGCGAAGGGGGTCGGGTACACCATATATTTT. Protein: CASRRSAKGVGYTIYF.

This chain connects TRBV7-9 to TRBJ2-3, with TRBD1 matching 7 bases. In germline, CDR1 is SEHNR, CDR2 FQNEAQ (reference sequence). With 5 bases clipped from V and 4 bases from J, the junction kept 6 bases outside the gene matches. The length of the CDR3 is 14 residues. For the CDR3, the DNA is TGTGCCAGCAGCGAGGGACAGATATCAGATACGCAGTATTTT. This sequence encodes CASSEGQISDTQYF.

This clone showed up just once. V and J are TRBV19 and TRBJ2-1, with no clear D. This CDR3 has 12 amino acids. Germline CDR1 LNHDA, CDR2 SQIVND (reference sequence). The ends were cut back, 9 bases at V and 0 bases at J, with 6 bases in the middle. CDR3 region: CASGLSYNEQFF. For the CDR3, the DNA is TGTGCCAGCGGTCTCTCCTACAATGAGCAGTTCTTC.

This chain links TRBV3-1 (or the pseudogene TRBV3-2) with TRBJ2-1, with TRBD2 identical over 11 bases. Germline loops: CDR1 LGHDT, CDR2 YNNKEL (reference sequence). The trim removed 5 bases at V and 0 bases at J, leaving 9 bases unmatched. The CDR3 runs to 18 residues. The CDR3 sequence is CASSTPRLAGSSYNEQFF. The CDR3 nucleotides read TGTGCCAGCAGCACCCCTCGACTAGCGGGAAGCTCCTACAATGAGCAGTTCTTC.

The chain combines TRBV6-2 or TRBV6-3 with TRBJ2-4, with 9 positions matching TRBD1. The CDR3 is 15 amino acids. Germline V gene sequence: CDR1 MNHEY, CDR2 SVGEGT. Trimming at V came to 6 bases and at J to 0 bases, leaving 3 bases not matched to a gene. The CDR3 DNA follows: TGTGCCAGCAGCGACAGGGGGGTAGCCAAAAACATTCAGTACTTC. As protein: CASSDRGVAKNIQYF.

The chain joins TRBV5-4 to TRBJ2-3; TRBD2 aligns across 10 bases. Trimming cost V 3 bases and J 3 bases; bases outside gene matches: 4. CDR3 length equals 15 residues. The germline V gene has CDR1 SGHNT and CDR2 YYREEE (reference sequence). CDR3 bases: TGTGCCAGCAGCTCTAGCGGGAGCGGAACAGATACGCAGTATTTT. Encoded protein: CASSSSGSGTDTQYF.